The clone carrying this T cell receptor beta chain was recorded at least ten times. The germline V gene has CDR1 KGHSH and CDR2 LQKENI. CDR3 length: 12 residues. The V gene lost 4 bases and the J gene lost 4 bases, with 8 bases spanning the gap. The data belong to a study of CD8 T cells in ankylosing spondylitis. TCRdb itself ran the 5' RACE reads through MiXCR, one entry per CDR3 protein. The sample has 80,000 to 100,000 distinct CDR3 sequences, about 9% seen once. The source is a male donor with ankylosing spondylitis or in good health (not recorded which). V gene TRBV18 combines with J gene TRBJ2-7; D is ambiguous. Sequencing used blood, either unsorted or a sorted T cell fraction (not recorded which). The CDR3 spells CASSLGKYEQYF. Here the CDR3 DNA reads TGTGCCAGCTCACTTGGGAAGTACGAGCAGTACTTC.